These 29 T cell receptor beta chains came from one sample sequenced in a study of T cell responses to AZD1222 COVID-19 vaccine. Only in-frame clones appear in the TCRdb table, and some are missing; sequencing was by immunoSEQ multiplex PCR. This sample carries about 180,000 clones, about 90% of them seen once, and the ten largest clones take approximately 10%. Specimen: peripheral blood, collected 28 days after the second AZD1222 dose. These receptors were obtained from an adult who received the AZD1222 COVID-19 vaccine.

The V call is TRBV3-1 (or the pseudogene TRBV3-2), the J call TRBJ2-7; no clear D. V gave up 2 bases and J gave up 2 bases, with 7 bases separating them. The CDR3 has 13 residues. In germline, CDR1 is LGHDT, CDR2 YNNKEL (reference sequence). The CDR3 protein is CASSQRQTYEQYF. The CDR3 nucleotides read TGTGCCAGCAGCCAAAGACAAACCTACGAGCAGTACTTC.

About this clone itself: The junction differs from germline at one of its ends, possibly a read error. The chain's CDR3 is CASSLGLAGGGNEQFF. CDR3 coding DNA: TGTGCTAGCAGCTTAGGGCTAGCGGGGGGCGGCAATGAGCAGTTCTTC. V usage is TRBV7-7 and J usage is TRBJ2-1, with 11 bases fitting TRBD2. This CDR3 contains 16 residues. Looked up from germline, CDR1 is SSHAT and CDR2 is FNYEAQ (reference sequence).

This sequence joins TRBV5-5 and TRBJ1-6; D not resolved. Per the germline V gene, CDR1 is SGHKS and CDR2 is YYEKEE (reference sequence). This CDR3 region has 14 residues. Trimming pared 2 bases from V and 5 bases from J, leaving 8 bases between. The CDR3 bases are TGTGCCAGCAGCTTCGGAAGGGATAATTCACCCCTCCACTTT. It is translated as CASSFGRDNSPLHF.

V gene TRBV10-1 combines with J gene TRBJ1-1; D ambiguous. Looked up from germline, CDR1 is WNHNN and CDR2 is SYGVQD (reference sequence). The CDR3 runs to 13 residues. V lost 0 bases and J lost 11, with 13 bases in between. CDR3 bases: TGCGCCAGCAGTGAGTCCGGCGGCCGGATTGCTTTCTTT. Its protein is CASSESGGRIAFF.

CDR3 nucleotide sequence: TGCGCCAGCAGGCAATGGGGGGATTCACCCCTCCACTTT. Translated, it gives CASRQWGDSPLHF. The gene calls are TRBV5-1 and TRBJ1-6, with D possibly matching TRBD1 (5 bases). The germline V and J ends were trimmed by 5 bases and 8 bases, with 11 bases remaining between them. From germline, CDR1 is SGHRS and CDR2 YFSETQ. This CDR3 is built from 13 residues.

The CDR3 region is CASSLGGPHRLGNTIYF. The DNA for the CDR3 is TGTGCCAGCAGCTTAGGTGGACCGCATCGCCTTGGAAACACCATATATTTT. The chain employs TRBV7-6 and TRBJ1-3; D gene uncertain. Germline loops: CDR1 SGHVS, CDR2 FNYEAQ. CDR3 length equals 17 residues. V lost 1 base, J lost 3 bases, and 16 bases lay in between.

V usage is TRBV29-1 and J usage is TRBJ2-5, with D perhaps given as TRBD1 or TRBD2 (5 bases each). Germline CDR1 reads SQVTM; CDR2 reads ANQGSEA. The CDR3 has 13 residues. The CDR3 spells CSAMTDGEETQYF. As DNA, the CDR3 is TGCAGTGCAATGACAGACGGGGAAGAGACCCAGTACTTC.

The V call is TRBV5-1, the J call TRBJ2-3; D gene ambiguous. The CDR3 length is 12 residues. V was trimmed by 5 bases and J by 4 bases, leaving 8 bases between them. Germline V lookup: CDR1 SGHRS, CDR2 YFSETQ. Here the CDR3 reads CASRISADTQYF. CDR3 bases: TGCGCCAGCAGAATTTCGGCAGATACGCAGTATTTT.

V and J are TRBV4-1 and TRBJ2-5, with D uncertain. Trimming removed 1 base from V and 5 bases from J, with 8 bases in between. This CDR3 has 13 residues. Germline V CDR1 and CDR2: MGHRA, YSYEKL. CDR3 sequence reads: CASSQAVWETQYF. The DNA of the CDR3 is TGCGCCAGCAGCCAAGCGGTTTGGGAGACCCAGTACTTC.

This clone was detected only once. V and J are TRBV6-5 and TRBJ1-2; no clear D. Germline V gene data show CDR1 as MNHEY and CDR2 as SVGAGI. V was trimmed by 3 bases and J by 4 bases, leaving 18 bases between them. The CDR3 is 16 residues long. The CDR3 nucleotides are TGTGCCAGCAGTTATATCTCCCCTGGAGAGGGCTATGGCTACACCTTC. Amino acid sequence: CASSYISPGEGYGYTF.

This chain connects TRBV12-3 or TRBV12-4 to TRBJ2-7, with 9 bases identical to TRBD1. The CDR3 contains 12 residues. V shed 10 bases and J 4 bases; nucleotides not matched to a gene: 5. The CDR3 sequence: CATGTGLYEQYF. The CDR3 nucleotides read TGTGCCACGGGGACAGGGCTTTACGAGCAGTACTTC.

The chain has TRBV28 and TRBJ1-6; 8 bases are shared with TRBD1. Trimming removed 10 bases from V and 3 bases from J; junction bases left unmatched: 8. CDR1 and CDR2 (germline): MDHEN, SYDVKM. The CDR3 contains 15 residues. CDR3 nucleotides: TGTGCCACCAGCAGGGGGCCTGACTATAATTCACCCCTCCACTTT. Amino acid sequence: CATSRGPDYNSPLHF.

This clone was detected once. In nucleotides, the CDR3 is TGCGCCAGCAGCCTGCCGCCCGGGGACGCAGATACGCAGTATTTT. Protein: CASSLPPGDADTQYF. V is TRBV5-1 and J is TRBJ2-3; D could derive from TRBD1 or TRBD2 (5 bases each). V was pared by 4 bases and J by 4 bases, with 16 bases between. This CDR3 is 15 amino acids long. CDR1 is SGHRS, CDR2 YFSETQ, per germline.

The chain carries TRBV9 and TRBJ2-5, with 7 bases lining up with TRBD2. The CDR3 totals 13 residues. V lost 2 bases to trimming and J lost 4 bases; unmatched junction nucleotides: 2. Germline loops: CDR1 SGDLS, CDR2 YYNGEE. The CDR3 DNA reads TGTGCCAGCAGCGTTGGCGGGAGAGAGACCCAGTACTTC. Encoded protein: CASSVGGRETQYF.

The chain uses TRBV24-1 and TRBJ2-1, with 9 bases matching TRBD1. From germline, CDR1 is KGHDR and CDR2 SFDVKD. The CDR3 runs to 16 residues. The V and J ends lost 4 bases and 5 bases, in that order; junction bases with no gene match: 8. CDR3 sequence: CATSDSGTGIHNEQFF. CDR3 bases: TGTGCCACCAGTGACTCCGGGACAGGGATCCACAATGAGCAGTTCTTC.

This chain uses TRBV10-3 with TRBJ2-7; the match to TRBD1 covers 9 bases. In germline, CDR1 is ENHRY, CDR2 SYGVKD. The CDR3 runs to 14 residues. The V gene end was trimmed by 6 bases and the J gene end by 3 bases; junction bases not matched to a gene: 6. Here the CDR3 reads CAIRPGQGNYEQYF. CDR3 coding DNA: TGTGCCATCAGACCGGGACAGGGAAACTACGAGCAGTACTTC.

The chain combines TRBV15 with TRBJ2-2; 8 bases fit TRBD1. Germline loops: CDR1 LNHNV, CDR2 YYDKDF (reference sequence). Unmatched junction bases numbered 4, after V lost 3 bases and J lost 4 bases. The CDR3 extends over 15 amino acids. The CDR3, as DNA: TGTGCCACCAGCAGGGCGGACAGGGTCACCGGGGAGCTGTTTTTT. Encoded protein: CATSRADRVTGELFF.

The V call is TRBV6-5, the J call TRBJ2-2; 7 bases are a match to TRBD2. The ends lost 8 bases at V and 4 bases at J; junction bases unmatched: 10. The CDR3 runs to 15 residues. Per the germline V gene, CDR1 is MNHEY and CDR2 is SVGAGI. The CDR3 coding sequence is TGTGCCAGCTCGGGGCGGCGGGGGAGCACCGGGGAGCTGTTTTTT. It yields the protein CASSGRRGSTGELFF.

The rearrangement links TRBV3-1 (or the pseudogene TRBV3-2) to TRBJ2-2, with D perhaps matching TRBD1 (8 bases). Germline values: CDR1 LGHDT, CDR2 YNNKEL (reference sequence). Trimming took 6 bases from V and 6 from J, leaving 17 bases between them. This CDR3 contains 15 residues. CDR3 in amino acids: CASRETGGGAGELFF. CDR3 DNA: TGTGCCAGCAGAGAAACAGGGGGGGGAGCCGGGGAGCTGTTTTTT.

CDR3 nucleotide sequence: TGTGCCAGCAGTTTCGTAGCGGGGGGGCCGAATGAGCAGTTCTTC. This encodes CASSFVAGGPNEQFF. This sequence joins TRBV27 and TRBJ2-1; 11 bases fit TRBD2. V lost 3 bases, J lost 7 bases, and 5 bases stayed unmatched. Germline V lookup: CDR1 MNHEY, CDR2 SMNVEV (reference sequence). The CDR3 is 15 residues long.

The chain recombines TRBV6-1 with TRBJ2-7; 8 nucleotides align to TRBD1. There are 17 residues in the CDR3. The V segment lost 4 bases and the J segment 2 bases; nucleotides outside the gene matches: 13. Germline values: CDR1 MNHNS, CDR2 SASEGT. CDR3 in amino acids: CASSVGSPGQAPYEQYF. The CDR3 region has the DNA TGTGCCAGCAGTGTCGGGTCCCCGGGACAGGCGCCCTACGAGCAGTACTTC.

The chain employs TRBV11-2 and TRBJ2-2; TRBD2 matches 11 bases. Germline loops: CDR1 SGHAT, CDR2 FQNNGV. The ends lost 7 bases at V and 6 bases at J; junction bases unmatched: 13. The CDR3 sequence is 17 residues long. The CDR3 protein is CASKRTSGGIHSGELFF. The CDR3 DNA is TGTGCCAGCAAAAGAACTAGCGGGGGAATTCATTCCGGGGAGCTGTTTTTT.

The chain carries TRBV6-5 and TRBJ2-5, with 8 bases identical to TRBD1. CDR1 MNHEY and CDR2 SVGAGI come from the germline V gene. The V gene end was trimmed by 2 bases and the J gene end by 7 bases; junction bases not matched to a gene: 6. The CDR3 has 14 residues. The CDR3 nucleotides are TGTGCCAGCAGTTACCTGGACAGGGTAGGGACCCAGTACTTC. This gives the protein CASSYLDRVGTQYF.

This clone was counted only a few times. The chain is built from TRBV5-1 and TRBJ1-1, with 8 nucleotides matching TRBD1. This CDR3 region has 16 residues. V was clipped by 0 bases and J by 1 base; unmatched bases: 5. The germline V gene encodes CDR1 SGHRS and CDR2 YFSETQ. This chain's CDR3 is CASSLESGGWNTEAFF. The CDR3 coding sequence is TGCGCCAGCAGCTTGGAGTCAGGGGGCTGGAACACTGAAGCTTTCTTT.

The chain joins TRBV11-1 to TRBJ1-6; D may be TRBD1 (5 bases). V lost 8 bases to trimming and J lost 3 bases, with 11 bases between them. From germline, CDR1 is SGHAT and CDR2 FQDESV (reference sequence). The CDR3 covers 14 residues. The CDR3 DNA is TGTGCCAGCGGGGCCCGGGACTATAATTCACCCCTCCACTTT. Encoded protein: CASGARDYNSPLHF.

The chain links TRBV7-2 to TRBJ1-5; tentative D call: TRBD1 (5 bases). V was clipped by 2 bases and J by 7 bases, with 12 bases between them. Germline V gene lookup returns CDR1 SGHTA and CDR2 FQGNSA. The CDR3 totals 14 residues. The CDR3, as DNA: TGTGCCAGCAGCTTACCGGGGGTTGCCCAGCCCCAGCATTTT. Its translation: CASSLPGVAQPQHF.

This clone has a single count. V usage is TRBV2 and J usage is TRBJ1-5; TRBD1 matches 10 bases. CDR1 is SNHLY and CDR2 is FYNNEI in the germline V gene. V gave up 6 bases and J gave up 6 bases; unmatched junction bases: 8. This CDR3 has 15 residues. Here the CDR3 DNA reads TGTGCCAGCAGCCAAGGGGGACAGGGGATTCAGCCCCAGCATTTT. Amino acids: CASSQGGQGIQPQHF. Full variable domain (outside the CDR3, taken from reference TRBV2 and TRBJ1-5): EPEVTQTPSHQVTQMGQEVILRCVPISNHLYFYWYRQILGQKVEFLVSFYNNEISEKSEIFDDQFSVERPDGSNFTLKIRSTKLEDSAMYFCASSQGGQGIQPQHFGDGTRLSIL.

The chain employs TRBV5-5 and TRBJ1-2; 10 bases line up with TRBD1. The CDR3 length is 15 residues. V trimming: 5 bases; J trimming: 1 base; junction bases outside the gene matches: 5. The germline CDR1 and CDR2 sequences are SGHKS and YYEKEE (reference sequence). In DNA form, the CDR3 reads TGTGCCAGCAGGACCGGACAGGGGGGTAACTATGGCTACACCTTC. It is translated as CASRTGQGGNYGYTF.

This sequence joins TRBV28 and TRBJ1-5; D is unresolved. Germline CDR1 MDHEN, CDR2 SYDVKM. This CDR3 has 15 amino acids. V was shortened by 5 bases and J by 3 bases, with 14 bases between the two germline ends. The CDR3 is CASSHPPTDNQPQHF. Here the CDR3 DNA reads TGTGCCAGCAGTCACCCTCCGACGGACAATCAGCCCCAGCATTTT. Full variable domain (rest looked up from reference TRBV28 and TRBJ1-5): DVKVTQSSRYLVKRTGEKVFLECVQDMDHENMFWYRQDPGLGLRLIYFSYDVKMKEKGDIPEGYSVSREKKERFSLILESASTNQTSMYLCASSHPPTDNQPQHFGDGTRLSIL.